The clone carrying this TCR beta chain was seen repeatedly, ten times or more. Its antigen is undetermined. This entry comes from a study of CD8 T cells in ankylosing spondylitis. V lost 5 bases to trimming and J lost 4 bases; unmatched junction nucleotides: 5. Germline V gene lookup returns CDR1 SGHAT and CDR2 FQNNGV. The CDR3 is made up of 14 amino acids. TCRdb itself ran the 5' RACE reads through MiXCR, one entry per CDR3 protein. This table has 200,000 to 250,000 distinct CDR3 sequences, roughly 26% appearing once. Study results and caveats: In ankylosing spondylitis patients, matched synovial fluid reportedly showed significant enrichment of disease-linked clones. Prior literature has documented some motif variants in synovial fluid and blood from reactive arthritis. Within ankylosing spondylitis blood, a TCR beta motif made up of fewer than ten highly homologous variants appeared to be characteristic. Disease-linked clones displayed a CD8+ phenotype and appeared relatively rarely in peripheral blood.

The rearrangement uses TRBV11-2 and TRBJ1-2; 9 nucleotides line up with TRBD1. Specimen: blood, either unsorted or a sorted T cell fraction (not recorded which). The receptor was isolated from a male donor with ankylosing spondylitis or in good health (not recorded which). DNA of the CDR3: TGTGCCAGCAGCCCAACGGACAGGGGCTATGGCTACACCTTC. This gives the protein CASSPTDRGYGYTF.